Given below is one TCR beta chain in context. TCRdb's table, derived via immunoSEQ multiplex PCR, lists solely in-frame clones and lacks some. The table records 300,000 to 500,000 clones, 70% to 90% of them present only once. This entry belongs to a study of Ad26.COV2.S vaccination and SARS-CoV-2 variants. Treatment in this sample: about 20 received Ad26.COV2.S at low or high dose, single or two shots; a few received placebo; per-sample allocation not given. Sampling occurred on day 63 after the first vaccine or placebo injection. Trimming removed 0 bases from V and 5 bases from J, with 10 bases in between. The CDR3 totals 15 residues. Looked up from germline, CDR1 is LNHNV and CDR2 is YYDKDF (reference sequence).

The V call is TRBV15, the J call TRBJ1-4, with a tentative D call TRBD1 (6 bases). The TCR sequence derives from a person aged 18-60 years who received the Ad26.COV2.S COVID-19 vaccine or a placebo. This material consisted of peripheral blood, taken in a trial of Ad26.COV2.S vaccine versus placebo. CDR3 nucleotide sequence: TGTGCCACCAGCAGAGACCCAGACAGGAATGAAAAACTGTTTTTT. It is translated as CATSRDPDRNEKLFF.